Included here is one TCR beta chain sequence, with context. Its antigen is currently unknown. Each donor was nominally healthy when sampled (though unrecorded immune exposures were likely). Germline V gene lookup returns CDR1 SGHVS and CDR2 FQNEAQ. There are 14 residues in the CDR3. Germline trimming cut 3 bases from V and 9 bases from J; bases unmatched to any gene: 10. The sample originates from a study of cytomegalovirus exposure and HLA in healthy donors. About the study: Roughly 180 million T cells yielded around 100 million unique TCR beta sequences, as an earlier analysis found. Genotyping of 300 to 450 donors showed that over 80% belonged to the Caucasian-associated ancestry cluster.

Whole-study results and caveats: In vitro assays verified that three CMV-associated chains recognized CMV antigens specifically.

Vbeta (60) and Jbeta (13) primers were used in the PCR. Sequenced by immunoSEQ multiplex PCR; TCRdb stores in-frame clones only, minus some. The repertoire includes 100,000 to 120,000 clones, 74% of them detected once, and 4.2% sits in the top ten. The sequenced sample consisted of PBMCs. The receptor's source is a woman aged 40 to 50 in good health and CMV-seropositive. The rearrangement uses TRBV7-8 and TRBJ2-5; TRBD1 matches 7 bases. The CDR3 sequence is CASSLPGTVMPQYF. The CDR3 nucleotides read TGTGCCAGCAGCTTGCCCGGGACAGTCATGCCCCAGTACTTC.